This TCR beta chain was sequenced for a study of CD8 T cells in ankylosing spondylitis. This clonotype was detected only a few times. Its antigen remains unknown. This CDR3 comprises 16 residues. Trimming pared 4 bases from V and 7 bases from J, leaving 20 bases between. The germline V gene has CDR1 SGHDT and CDR2 YYEEEE. Quantitative molecular-barcoded 5'-RACE generated the TCR beta libraries. TCRdb called the 5' RACE reads again in MiXCR, with one record for every CDR3 protein. Of around 280,000 distinct CDR3 sequences listed, approximately 20% are singletons. The study's findings and limits: Within matched ankylosing spondylitis synovial fluid, disease-linked clones were reportedly significantly enriched.

The sample was blood, either unsorted or a sorted T cell fraction (not recorded which). This TCR derives from a male donor with ankylosing spondylitis or in good health (not recorded which). This chain joins TRBV5-6 and TRBJ2-2; D unresolved. Written as DNA, the CDR3 is TGTGCCAGCAGCCGGGCGGTTCTCGCCCCCAACGGGGAGCTGTTTTTT. Its translation: CASSRAVLAPNGELFF.